This T cell receptor beta chain was found in a study of blood T cells in healthy people across ages. Findings of the study overall: Among long-lived donors, naive CD4+ cells were more numerous and diversity higher than in aged donors.

PCR was performed a second time for about 6 to 12 cycles using a sample-barcoded 5' primer and a J-beta primer mix. MiXCR was run by TCRdb on the 5' RACE reads, yielding one entry per CDR3 protein. The sample consists of fewer than 2 million distinct CDR3 sequences, about 39% of them appearing once. A remark on this clonotype: Its target is unknown.

Input material: blood. This receptor was obtained from a human donor in good health.

The CDR3 coding sequence is TGTGCCAGCAGTGACTCTACAGGGTCCAGTCAGCCCCAGCATTTT. This encodes CASSDSTGSSQPQHF. The chain joins TRBV12-3 or TRBV12-4 to TRBJ1-5; D perhaps matches TRBD1 (6 bases). V lost 5 bases and J lost 6, with 17 bases in between. CDR3 length: 15 residues.